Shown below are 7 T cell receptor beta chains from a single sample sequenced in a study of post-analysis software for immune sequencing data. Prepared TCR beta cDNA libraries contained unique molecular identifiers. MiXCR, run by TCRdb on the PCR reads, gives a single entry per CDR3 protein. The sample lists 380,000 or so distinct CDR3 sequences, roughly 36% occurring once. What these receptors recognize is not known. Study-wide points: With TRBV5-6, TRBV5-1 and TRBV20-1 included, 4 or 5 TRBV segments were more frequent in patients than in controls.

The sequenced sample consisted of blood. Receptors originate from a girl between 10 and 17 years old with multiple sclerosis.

The CDR3 spells CASNLNGNTEAFF. The CDR3 bases are TGTGCCAGCAACCTAAATGGGAACACTGAAGCTTTCTTT. V usage is TRBV12-3 or TRBV12-4 and J usage is TRBJ1-1, with unresolved D. Trimming left V 7 bases short and J 1 base short, with 10 bases between. There are 13 residues in the CDR3.

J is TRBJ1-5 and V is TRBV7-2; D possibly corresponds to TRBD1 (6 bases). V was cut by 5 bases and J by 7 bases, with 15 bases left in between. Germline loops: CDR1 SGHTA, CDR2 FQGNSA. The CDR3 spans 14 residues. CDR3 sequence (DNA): TGTGCCAGCAGCCAAACAGGGATCGGACAGCCCCAGCATTTT. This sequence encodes CASSQTGIGQPQHF.

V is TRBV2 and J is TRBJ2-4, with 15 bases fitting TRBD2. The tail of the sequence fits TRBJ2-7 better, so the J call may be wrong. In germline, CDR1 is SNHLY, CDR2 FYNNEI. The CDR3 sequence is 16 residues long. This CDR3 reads CASSERGLAGGYEQYF. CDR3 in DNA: TGTGCCAGCAGTGAAAGGGGACTAGCGGGGGGATACGAGCAGTACTTC.

The CDR3 sequence: CASSMTSGETQYF. Written as DNA, the CDR3 is TGCGCCAGCAGCATGACTAGTGGGGAGACCCAGTACTTC. The V gene is TRBV4-1, the J gene TRBJ2-5, with D tentatively TRBD2 (6 bases). Germline V gives CDR1 MGHRA, CDR2 YSYEKL. V was cut by 5 bases and J by 5 bases, with 12 bases left in between. The CDR3 is 13 amino acids.

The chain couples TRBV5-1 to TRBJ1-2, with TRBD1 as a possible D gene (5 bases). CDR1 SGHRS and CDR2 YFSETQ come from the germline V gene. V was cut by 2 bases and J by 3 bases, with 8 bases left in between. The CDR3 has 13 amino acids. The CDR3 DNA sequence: TGCGCCAGCAGCTTCGGGGACGACTATGGCTACACCTTC. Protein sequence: CASSFGDDYGYTF.

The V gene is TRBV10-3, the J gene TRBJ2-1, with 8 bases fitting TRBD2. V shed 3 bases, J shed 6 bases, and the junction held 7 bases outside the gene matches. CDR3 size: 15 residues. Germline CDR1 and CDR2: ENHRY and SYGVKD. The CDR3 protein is CAISETAGGSNEQFF. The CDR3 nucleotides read TGTGCCATCAGTGAAACGGCGGGAGGATCCAATGAGCAGTTCTTC.

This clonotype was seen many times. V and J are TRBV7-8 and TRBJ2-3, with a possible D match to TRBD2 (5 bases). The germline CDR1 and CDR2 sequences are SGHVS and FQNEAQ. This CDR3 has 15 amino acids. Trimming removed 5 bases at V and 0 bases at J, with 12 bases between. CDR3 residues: CASSPGRGSTDTQYF. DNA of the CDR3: TGTGCCAGCAGCCCCGGACGGGGTAGCACAGATACGCAGTATTTT.